Given below is one T cell receptor (beta chain) in context. Its antigen is currently unknown. Genomic DNA (from each subset) was split evenly across several immunoSEQ plates. The protocol was immunoSEQ multiplex PCR, while the TCRdb copy is restricted to in-frame clones and leaves out a portion. The table has a few million clones, around 92% seen once. This record belongs to a study of shared clonotypes between healthy human individuals. Whole-study context: CD8 memory received one plate per donor, CD8 naive two, CD4 memory three and CD4 naive three. Overall study findings and caveats: Tissue TCR repertoires likely differ from these blood-only repertoires.

CD4+ cells yielded CD45RA+ naive and CD45RA-negative memory subsets. Trimming left V 2 bases short and J 4 bases short, with 11 bases between. The germline V gene encodes CDR1 SNHLY and CDR2 FYNNEI. CDR3 size: 14 residues. The receptor comes from a man younger than 35 in good health. Some clones in this sample may be carry-over from other donors' samples. Input material: naive CD4+ T cells from PBMCs. Specified subset: CD45RA+ positively selected. The V and J genes are TRBV2 and TRBJ2-5, with D possibly TRBD2 on 5 matching bases. CDR3 in amino acids: CASSELRVGETQYF. CDR3 sequence (DNA): TGTGCCAGCAGTGAATTGCGGGTGGGAGAGACCCAGTACTTC.